These T cell receptor beta chains were read from a single sample in a study of identical twins. From the 5' RACE reads, TCRdb called clonotypes with MiXCR, one entry per CDR3 protein. Of roughly 350,000 distinct CDR3 sequences detected, roughly an eighth appear once; the ten largest clones hold more than 6%. The same specimen was also included in a second study, on yellow fever vaccine responses in identical twins.

Specimen: CD8+ T cells sorted from blood. The receptors originated from a woman younger than 35 in good health. The CDR3 runs from the conserved cysteine through the conserved F or W. Where a row states a size, it is once, few, many or the class of an expanded clone; other rows omit it.

cdr3_length j_call v_call clone_size cdr3_aa
15 TRBJ2-2 TRBV27 - CASSFLAGGSGELFF
15 TRBJ2-1 TRBV6-4 few CASSDSQRGGDEQFF
16 TRBJ2-3 TRBV13 - CASSQTLRRQTDTQYF
15 TRBJ2-2 TRBV15 - CATSRDGGAVGEPFF
15 TRBJ1-2 TRBV4-1 - CASSQGRIFYYGYTF
13 TRBJ2-3 TRBV2 few CASVGGLTDTQYF
15 TRBJ2-5 TRBV28 few CASSFLAEIQETQYF
15 TRBJ2-7 TRBV9 - CASSADTGWTYEQYF
15 TRBJ1-2 TRBV4-1 few CASSQGMGANYGYTF
13 TRBJ2-3 TRBV7-9 - CASSPSNKDTQYF
16 TRBJ2-1 TRBV4-1 many CASSQELAQRYNEQFF